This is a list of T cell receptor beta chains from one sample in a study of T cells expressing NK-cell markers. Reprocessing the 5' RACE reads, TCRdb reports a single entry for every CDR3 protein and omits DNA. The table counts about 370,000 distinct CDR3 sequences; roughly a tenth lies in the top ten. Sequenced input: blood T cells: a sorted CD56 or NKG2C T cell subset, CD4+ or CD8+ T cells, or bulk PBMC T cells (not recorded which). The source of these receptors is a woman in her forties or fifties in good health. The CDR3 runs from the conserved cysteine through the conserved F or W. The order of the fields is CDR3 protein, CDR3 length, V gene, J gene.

CATSRDWVAGDPNTGELFF	19	TRBV15	TRBJ2-2
CASNSGRTAGELFF	14	TRBV3-1	TRBJ2-2
CATSDAGVEQFF	12	TRBV24-1	TRBJ2-1
CASSRERGRAIWTQYF	16	TRBV5-1	TRBJ2-5
CSASAGRGDTQYF	13	TRBV20-1	TRBJ2-3
CASGDSYNEQFF	12	TRBV5-1	TRBJ2-1
CSARDFGATGTSGGYNEQFF	20	TRBV20-1	TRBJ2-1
CASGGTGGYYGYTF	14	TRBV9	TRBJ1-2
CASSQGQGYGYTF	13	TRBV12-3/TRBV12-4	TRBJ1-2
CSARVRASGGEQYF	14	TRBV20-1	TRBJ2-7
CASSLSVGTEAFF	13	TRBV5-1	TRBJ1-1
CASTLGPGLAFSSGANVLTF	20	TRBV9	TRBJ2-6
CASSSSGRVDTQYF	14	TRBV7-9	TRBJ2-3
CASSQAGQGSGGYTF	15	TRBV4-1	TRBJ1-2
CASSPRRLTVRNTGELFF	18	TRBV12-3/TRBV12-4	TRBJ2-2
CSARDGDRPAYQQFF	15	TRBV20-1	TRBJ2-1
CASSQGFGTYYGYTF	15	TRBV4-1	TRBJ1-2
CASTSAVTSTDTQYF	15	TRBV27	TRBJ2-3
CSAGEPNMPQHF	12	TRBV20-1	TRBJ1-5
CATSDRGTFQETQYF	15	TRBV24-1	TRBJ2-5
CASSLERGATNEQFF	15	TRBV7-6	TRBJ2-1
CASSIYRAKNTEAFF	15	TRBV5-1	TRBJ1-1
CATRRGVSHEQYF	13	TRBV15	TRBJ2-7
CASSGGQLNEQFF	13	TRBV19	TRBJ2-1
CASTPNTGELFF	12	TRBV12-3/TRBV12-4	TRBJ2-2
CASSQEGQWNNVLTF	15	TRBV3-1	TRBJ2-6
CASSVLTSGSTDTQYF	16	TRBV7-3	TRBJ2-3
CASSETGAISGNTIYF	16	TRBV6-1	TRBJ1-3
CASSQDSAVEPTETQYF	17	TRBV3-1	TRBJ2-5
CASGTSNTGELFF	13	TRBV5-1	TRBJ2-2
CASSLYPGPLAGDHNEQFF	19	TRBV27	TRBJ2-1
CATSDYSTGVDEQFF	15	TRBV24-1	TRBJ2-1
CASRRTGTNQPQHF	14	TRBV4-1	TRBJ1-5
CASSPLDSSTGELFF	15	TRBV18	TRBJ2-2
CASRRRAGESYNEQFF	16	TRBV3-1	TRBJ2-1
CASSTGGVIEQYF	13	TRBV6-5	TRBJ2-3
CASSLGSGISNEQFF	15	TRBV7-2	TRBJ2-1
CASSFGGLGEQYF	13	TRBV12-3/TRBV12-4	TRBJ2-7
CASSPTGTSGYNEQFF	16	TRBV5-1	TRBJ2-1
CASSQGVVMDTQYF	14	TRBV4-1	TRBJ2-3
CASREEGGGSQETQYF	16	TRBV27	TRBJ2-5
CASSRTEAPEGYTF	14	TRBV3-1	TRBJ1-2
CASSLSAGLAGQRLTDTQYF	20	TRBV5-1	TRBJ2-3
CASSFGQSLSGNTIYF	16	TRBV6-5	TRBJ1-3
CASIPTLYSKKLFF	14	TRBV19	TRBJ1-4
CASSLAAGVVYEQYF	15	TRBV5-1	TRBJ2-7